The 19 T cell receptor beta chains in this list originate from one sample, sequenced in a study of OX40 agonist ivuxolimab in advanced cancers. Generated by immunoSEQ multiplex PCR, the TCRdb table keeps only in-frame clones and is missing some. The sample has about 20,000 clones; 70% to 90% are singletons. The starting material was CD4+ or CD8+ T cells sorted from blood, obtained in a trial of the OX40 agonist ivuxolimab. The receptors shown here come from an adult with an advanced solid tumor such as melanoma, head and neck, liver or kidney cancer.

The chain has TRBV7-6 and TRBJ2-1, with a weak D call TRBD2 (6 bases). Germline V lookup: CDR1 SGHVS, CDR2 FNYEAQ. V gave up 3 bases and J gave up 4 bases, with 10 bases separating them. This CDR3 contains 14 residues. The CDR3 nucleotides are TGTGCCAGCAGCTTTGCGGGAAAATACAATGAGCAGTTCTTC. Translating gives CASSFAGKYNEQFF.

The CDR3 DNA reads as TGTGCCAGCACGACGGGGCGGGGGGCGACCGGGGAGCTGTTTTTT. Its protein is CASTTGRGATGELFF. The chain recombines TRBV2 with TRBJ2-2, with 8 bases fitting TRBD2. This CDR3 has 15 residues. V was pared by 7 bases and J by 5 bases, with 9 bases of the junction left unmatched. CDR1 and CDR2 (germline): SNHLY, FYNNEI.

About this clone itself: Other DNA sequences in the sample encode the same CDR3. The rearrangement joins TRBV11-3 to TRBJ2-5; 7 bases match TRBD2. Germline V gene data show CDR1 as SGHNT and CDR2 as YENEEA. The CDR3 covers 14 residues. V gave up 4 bases and J gave up 1 base; unmatched junction bases: 3. Here the CDR3 DNA reads TGTGCCAGCAGCTCTAGCGGCGTCCAAGAGACCCAGTACTTC. It encodes CASSSSGVQETQYF.

This chain uses TRBV11-1 with TRBJ2-3; D remains unclear. The V and J ends lost 5 bases and 7 bases respectively, with 13 bases between them. Germline loops: CDR1 SGHAT, CDR2 FQDESV (reference sequence). This CDR3 is 13 amino acids long. The CDR3 DNA reads TGTGCCAGCAGCCAACGACCCGACCATACGCAGTATTTT. Its translation is CASSQRPDHTQYF.

J is TRBJ2-3 and V is TRBV27, with 7 bases lining up with TRBD2. This CDR3 is 14 amino acids long. Unmatched junction bases numbered 6, after V lost 6 bases and J lost 3 bases. CDR1 and CDR2 (germline): MNHEY, SMNVEV (reference sequence). CDR3 DNA sequence: TGTGCCAGCAGCTGGGGGAGGGTTACAGATACGCAGTATTTT. Translating gives CASSWGRVTDTQYF.

The table lists this clone with a few counts. This chain uses TRBV7-2 with TRBJ1-3; D call uncertain. CDR3 length equals 17 residues. Trimming stripped 2 bases from V and 2 bases from J, with 16 bases between. The germline V gene has CDR1 SGHTA and CDR2 FQGNSA. The CDR3 protein is CASSLKFGGDAGNTIYF. The CDR3, as DNA: TGTGCCAGCAGCTTAAAATTTGGCGGGGATGCTGGAAACACCATATATTTT.

The table lists this clone with a count of one. This chain links TRBV5-1 with TRBJ2-5, with TRBD1 identical over 8 bases. Looked up from germline, CDR1 is SGHRS and CDR2 is YFSETQ. The CDR3 runs 14 residues. The trim removed 0 bases at V and 4 bases at J, leaving 2 bases unmatched. For the CDR3, the DNA is TGCGCCAGCAGCTTGGCCGACAGGGGAGAGACCCAGTACTTC. As protein: CASSLADRGETQYF.

The chain joins TRBV11-1 to TRBJ2-7, with D unclear. The CDR3 runs to 12 residues. Germline CDR1 reads SGHAT; CDR2 reads FQDESV (reference sequence). V lost 5 bases and J lost 3, with 8 bases in between. The CDR3 protein is CASSEQNYEQYF. CDR3 in DNA: TGTGCCAGCAGCGAACAGAACTACGAGCAGTACTTC.

The chain's CDR3 is CASSFGGYYEQYF. As DNA, the CDR3 is TGTGCCAGCAGCTTTGGGGGGTACTACGAGCAGTACTTC. This rearrangement joins TRBV11-2 to TRBJ2-7; perhaps TRBD2 as D (6 bases). The V and J ends lost 3 bases and 3 bases respectively, with 9 bases between them. The CDR3 length is 13 residues. Germline V lookup: CDR1 SGHAT, CDR2 FQNNGV.

To note about this clone: At one end the junction does not follow the germline gene, possibly because of a read error. The chain carries TRBV7-9 and TRBJ2-3; possible D gene TRBD1, 5 bases. The V gene's germline CDR1 is SEHNR and CDR2 FQNEAQ (reference sequence). The CDR3 is 14 amino acids. The CDR3 DNA reads as TGTGCCAGCACCTTAGGTAGGGGTACAGATACGCAGTATTTT. It encodes CASTLGRGTDTQYF. The full variable domain, its missing parts supplied by reference TRBV7-9 and TRBJ2-3, is DTGVSQNPRHKITKRGQNVTFRCDPISEHNRLYWYRQTLGQGPEFLTYFQNEAQLEKSRLLSDRFSAERPKGSFSTLEIQRTEQGDSAMYLCASTLGRGTDTQYFGPGTRLTVL.

This clone has only a few counts. For the CDR3, the DNA is TGTGCCAGCAGTTTCGACCGACAGGGTTGGACTGAAGCTTTCTTT. Protein: CASSFDRQGWTEAFF. The chain recombines TRBV27 with TRBJ1-1, with TRBD1 identical over 7 bases. The CDR3 consists of 15 residues. The germline gives CDR1 MNHEY, CDR2 SMNVEV (reference sequence). V lost 3 bases to trimming and J lost 5 bases; unmatched junction nucleotides: 9.

The CDR3 DNA sequence: TGTGCCGGCCGGGACAGCTTGAACACTGAAGCTTTCTTT. It translates to CAGRDSLNTEAFF. This rearrangement joins TRBV6-1 to TRBJ1-1, with 7 bases aligning to TRBD1. V shed 11 bases and J 0 bases; nucleotides not matched to a gene: 6. Per the germline V gene, CDR1 is MNHNS and CDR2 is SASEGT. The CDR3 loop spans 13 amino acids.

The CDR3 region is CASSPVWGARQNEQFF. CDR3 nucleotide sequence: TGCGCCAGCAGCCCTGTCTGGGGGGCCAGGCAGAATGAGCAGTTCTTC. V and J are TRBV5-1 and TRBJ2-1; D tentatively reads TRBD1 or TRBD2 (6 bases each). The CDR3 has 16 amino acids. V was cut by 4 bases and J by 7 bases, with 21 bases left in between. Germline V gene sequence: CDR1 SGHRS, CDR2 YFSETQ.

The chain joins TRBV5-4 to TRBJ2-3; 11 bases match TRBD1. The CDR3 length is 16 residues. Trimming cost V 5 bases and J 2 bases; bases outside gene matches: 7. Germline lookup yields CDR1 SGHNT and CDR2 YYREEE (reference sequence). In DNA, the CDR3 is TGTGCCAGCAGAAGTGGACAGGGGGCTTTCACAGATACGCAGTATTTT. This codes for CASRSGQGAFTDTQYF.

This chain links TRBV7-3 with TRBJ1-3; TRBD1 aligns across 8 bases. V was clipped by 4 bases and J by 4 bases; unmatched bases: 6. The V gene's germline CDR1 is SGHTA and CDR2 FQGTGA. This CDR3 comprises 15 residues. Here the CDR3 DNA reads TGTGCCAGCAGCTCGACAGGGGTATCCGGAAACACCATATATTTT. It encodes CASSSTGVSGNTIYF.

V and J are TRBV7-6 and TRBJ2-7, with no clear D. Germline CDR1 is SGHVS and CDR2 is FNYEAQ. Trimming removed 1 base from V and 2 bases from J, with 6 bases in between. The length of the CDR3 is 13 residues. The CDR3 loop is CASSLGDTYEQYF. The CDR3 nucleotides are TGTGCCAGCAGCTTAGGAGACACCTACGAGCAGTACTTC.

The rearrangement uses TRBV19 and TRBJ2-2; D unresolved. Germline CDR1 LNHDA, CDR2 SQIVND (reference sequence). Trimming cost V 7 bases and J 3 bases, with 12 bases left between them. The CDR3 is 14 amino acids. The CDR3 is CASKHRVDTGELFF. The CDR3, as DNA: TGTGCCAGTAAGCATAGGGTGGACACCGGGGAGCTGTTTTTT.

CDR3 bases: TGTGCCAGCAGCTTAAATTCCGGCTCACCCCTCCACTTT. Translated, it gives CASSLNSGSPLHF. The chain is built from TRBV7-8 and TRBJ1-6; no definite D call. The V end lost 2 bases, the J end lost 10 bases, and 9 bases lay between the germline ends. The CDR3 is 13 amino acids. Germline V gene lookup returns CDR1 SGHVS and CDR2 FQNEAQ.

This chain connects TRBV21-1 to TRBJ2-7; the table's D call of TRBD1 was not tested on the DNA. TRBV21-1 is a listed pseudogene. CDR3 size: 13 residues. Here the CDR3 DNA reads TGTGCCAGCAGCAAAGATCCAGGCTACGAGCAGTACTTC. Amino acids: CASSKDPGYEQYF.